A single sample gave rise to the 27 T cell receptor beta chains below, sequenced in a study of CD8 T cells in Susac syndrome. Reverse transcription used about 0.45 to 1 ug RNA and random hexamers. Each CDR3 protein is one row after TCRdb ran MiXCR on the immunoSEQ multiplex PCR reads. Altogether more than 200,000 distinct CDR3 sequences are present, around nine tenths being singletons, with the ten largest covering around 0.13%. The sample consisted of CD8+ T cells from PBMCs. These receptors all stem from a human donor with multiple sclerosis.

The V call is TRBV11-2, the J call TRBJ2-3, with D unclear. Germline assignment: CDR1 SGHAT and CDR2 FQNNGV. The CDR3 spans 12 residues. The V and J ends lost 0 bases and 4 bases respectively, with 2 bases between them. The CDR3 region has the DNA TGTGCCAGCAGCTTAGATCCAGATACGCAGTATTTT. The encoded protein is CASSLDPDTQYF.

CDR3 DNA: TGTGCCAGCAGTTTTCGGCAGGCCATAAGCACAGATACGCAGTATTTT. Amino acid sequence: CASSFRQAISTDTQYF. V and J are TRBV27 and TRBJ2-3, with no clear D. V lost 3 bases, J lost 0 bases, and 13 bases lay in between. Germline CDR1 is MNHEY and CDR2 is SMNVEV (reference sequence). This CDR3 comprises 16 residues.

As concerns this clonotype: The junction and the germline gene differ at one end; a read error may be behind it. The chain joins TRBV5-1 to TRBJ2-3; D not resolved. CDR1 is SGHRS and CDR2 is YFSETQ in the germline V gene. The CDR3 runs to 12 residues. CDR3 protein: CASSLDTDTQYF. CDR3 sequence (DNA): TGTGCCAGCAGCTTGGACACAGATACGCAGTATTTT. The variable domain in full, completed from reference TRBV5-1 and TRBJ2-3, reads KAGVTQTPRYLIKTRGQQVTLSCSPISGHRSVSWYQQTPGQGLQFLFEYFSETQRNKGNFPGRFSGRQFSNSRSEMNVSTLELGDSALYLCASSLDTDTQYFGPGTRLTVL.

J is TRBJ2-1 and V is TRBV24-1, with D uncertain. V gave up 0 bases and J gave up 3 bases, with 17 bases separating them. The CDR3 runs 18 residues. Germline V lookup: CDR1 KGHDR, CDR2 SFDVKD. The CDR3 sequence: CATSDLQAQAFNYNEQFF. DNA of the CDR3: TGTGCCACCAGTGATTTGCAGGCTCAAGCCTTCAACTACAATGAGCAGTTCTTC.

The rearrangement joins TRBV7-2 to TRBJ1-2, with 7 bases matching TRBD1. The CDR3 has 17 residues. Germline V gene lookup returns CDR1 SGHTA and CDR2 FQGNSA. The J segment lost 4 bases and the V segment lost 5 bases, leaving 16 bases of the junction unmatched. The CDR3 region is CASSPFLRDSSGYGYTF. DNA for the CDR3: TGTGCCAGCAGCCCTTTCCTACGGGACAGTAGTGGCTATGGCTACACCTTC. Full variable domain (remainder filled in from reference TRBV7-2 and TRBJ1-2): GAGVSQSPSNKVTEKGKDVELRCDPISGHTALYWYRQSLGQGLEFLIYFQGNSAPDKSGLPSDRFSAERTGGSVSTLTIQRTQQEDSAVYLCASSPFLRDSSGYGYTFGSGTRLTVV.

V usage is TRBV5-6 and J usage is TRBJ2-3; a weak D match, TRBD2 (6 bases). This CDR3 is built from 14 residues. V lost 0 bases and J 3 bases, leaving 8 bases between the germline ends. CDR1 and CDR2 from the germline V gene are SGHDT and YYEEEE. This CDR3 is CASSLGGRTDTQYF. CDR3 in DNA: TGTGCCAGCAGCTTGGGAGGGAGGACAGATACGCAGTATTTT.

This clonotype was observed a few times. CDR3 DNA sequence: TGCGCCAGCAGCTTCCGGGACGGATCCTACGAGCAGTACTTC. Its translation is CASSFRDGSYEQYF. This rearrangement joins TRBV5-1 to TRBJ2-7; D is possibly TRBD1 or TRBD2 (5 bases each). This CDR3 has 14 amino acids. Trimming shortened V by 2 bases and J by 1 base, and 10 bases separated the two germline ends. Germline V lookup: CDR1 SGHRS, CDR2 YFSETQ.

CDR3 region: CASNPGVLSNQPQHF. The CDR3 DNA is TGTGCCAGTAACCCAGGGGTACTAAGCAATCAGCCCCAGCATTTT. This chain uses TRBV19 with TRBJ1-5, with D perhaps matching TRBD1 (6 bases). V lost 7 bases and J 1 base, leaving 14 bases between the germline ends. The CDR3 totals 15 residues. CDR1 and CDR2 (germline): LNHDA, SQIVND (reference sequence).

J is TRBJ2-7 and V is TRBV6-5, with D perhaps matching TRBD1 or TRBD2 (5 bases each). The CDR3 is 12 residues long. Germline CDR1 reads MNHEY; CDR2 reads SVGAGI. Trimming removed 8 bases at V and 3 bases at J, with 11 bases between. CDR3 sequence: CASLGDRYEQYF. CDR3 DNA: TGTGCCAGCCTAGGGGACCGCTACGAGCAGTACTTC.

This clonotype was seen once. The chain joins TRBV28 to TRBJ2-3; D remains unclear. V lost 5 bases to trimming and J lost 0 bases, with 15 bases between them. From germline, CDR1 is MDHEN and CDR2 SYDVKM. There are 16 residues in the CDR3. Here the CDR3 reads CASSLLGRTSTDTQYF. As DNA, the CDR3 is TGTGCCAGCAGTCTCCTAGGGCGTACTAGCACAGATACGCAGTATTTT.

The V and J genes are TRBV28 and TRBJ2-7, with 7 bases fitting TRBD1. CDR1 and CDR2 from the germline V gene are MDHEN and SYDVKM. V shed 2 bases and J 3 bases; nucleotides not matched to a gene: 4. The CDR3 extends over 14 amino acids. The CDR3: CASSLAAGGYEQYF. DNA for the CDR3: TGTGCCAGCAGTTTAGCGGCAGGGGGCTACGAGCAGTACTTC.

The chain carries TRBV15 and TRBJ1-5; D gene ambiguous. From germline, CDR1 is LNHNV and CDR2 YYDKDF (reference sequence). Trimming took off 5 bases at V and 2 bases at J, with 22 bases between the two ends. The CDR3 runs 18 residues. The CDR3, as DNA: TGTGCCACCAGCGCCCGAGGGTCAGGTTGGGAGCGCAATCAGCCCCAGCATTTT. This encodes CATSARGSGWERNQPQHF.

This chain uses TRBV3-1 with TRBJ2-1; weak D call: TRBD2 (6 bases). CDR3 length: 16 amino acids. Looked up from germline, CDR1 is LGHDT and CDR2 is YNNKEL (reference sequence). V was shortened by 3 bases and J by 3 bases, with 15 bases between the two germline ends. DNA of the CDR3: TGTGCCAGCAGCCAGACCGTTGGTAGCGGCTACAATGAGCAGTTCTTC. Its translation: CASSQTVGSGYNEQFF.

V usage is TRBV6-5 and J usage is TRBJ2-2, with D perhaps being TRBD1 or TRBD2 (5 bases each). Germline V CDR1 and CDR2: MNHEY, SVGAGI. The CDR3 loop spans 15 amino acids. V shed 2 bases and J shed 0 bases, with 7 bases lying between them. The CDR3: CASSYGTPNTGELFF. CDR3 sequence (DNA): TGTGCCAGCAGTTACGGGACGCCGAACACCGGGGAGCTGTTTTTT.

This clonotype appeared a single time. V gene TRBV9 combines with J gene TRBJ2-1; D unclear. The ends were cut back, 2 bases at V and 0 bases at J, with 12 bases in the middle. The CDR3 covers 16 residues. Germline loops: CDR1 SGDLS, CDR2 YYNGEE. The CDR3 region has the DNA TGTGCCAGCAGCGTTTCCCACCCGAGCTCCTACAATGAGCAGTTCTTC. Its protein is CASSVSHPSSYNEQFF.

This clonotype has just one count. J is TRBJ2-1 and V is TRBV27; TRBD1 matches 10 bases. Germline CDR1 MNHEY, CDR2 SMNVEV (reference sequence). Trimming at V came to 8 bases and at J to 10 bases, leaving 5 bases not matched to a gene. The CDR3 is made up of 12 amino acids. CDR3 sequence reads: CASEGQGKEQFF. Here the CDR3 DNA reads TGTGCCAGCGAGGGACAGGGGAAGGAGCAGTTCTTC.

The chain recombines TRBV10-3 with TRBJ1-1; tentative D call: TRBD1 (5 bases). Per germline, CDR1 ENHRY and CDR2 SYGVKD. The V end was cut by 4 bases, the J end by 4 bases, with 13 bases between. The CDR3 length is 14 residues. DNA of the CDR3: TGTGCCATCAGTGTCGGAGGGGTGAGCACTGAAGCTTTCTTT. This gives the protein CAISVGGVSTEAFF.

This clonotype was picked up one time. The chain carries TRBV20-1 and TRBJ2-3; 11 nucleotides agree with TRBD2. V trimming: 1 base; J trimming: 6 bases; junction bases outside the gene matches: 6. The CDR3 covers 15 residues. Germline CDR1 reads DFQATT; CDR2 reads SNEGSKA (reference sequence). CDR3 DNA: TGCAGTGCTAGAGTACTAGCGGGAGCCGGGGATACGCAGTATTTT. Its protein product is CSARVLAGAGDTQYF.

The chain carries TRBV12-3 or TRBV12-4 and TRBJ1-5; TRBD1 might be the D (6 bases). Trimming stripped 7 bases from V and 4 bases from J, with 17 bases between. The CDR3 is made up of 15 amino acids. As DNA, the CDR3 is TGTGCCAGCACCCGGGACAAGGGGGGAAATCAGCCCCAGCATTTT. This encodes CASTRDKGGNQPQHF.

The chain employs TRBV7-9 and TRBJ2-3; 11 positions match TRBD2. The V gene end was trimmed by 1 base and the J gene end by 5 bases; junction bases not matched to a gene: 5. The germline CDR1 and CDR2 sequences are SEHNR and FQNEAQ (reference sequence). This CDR3 spans 16 amino acids. CDR3 loop: CASSLETSGAGDTQYF. CDR3 DNA: TGTGCCAGCAGCTTAGAGACTAGCGGGGCGGGAGATACGCAGTATTTT.

This clonotype was observed a single time. The J gene is TRBJ1-5, the V gene TRBV12-3 or TRBV12-4, with TRBD1 as a possible D gene (6 bases). V was clipped by 8 bases and J by 7 bases, with 21 bases between them. This CDR3 spans 15 amino acids. The CDR3 DNA sequence: TGTGCCAGCCTCTTAGATGGCGGGGGCCGGCAGCCCCAGCATTTT. It specifies CASLLDGGGRQPQHF.

This clonotype was detected a few times. Germline is not matched at one junction end, which may reflect a read error. The DNA for the CDR3 is TGCAGTGTACGACCTCAACCCTCCTATAATTCCCCCCTCCACTTT. This encodes CSVRPQPSYNSPLHF. V gene TRBV20-1 combines with J gene TRBJ1-6; D gene unclear. The CDR3 spans 15 residues. CDR1 is DFQATT, CDR2 SNEGSKA, per germline (reference sequence).

The V call is TRBV20-1, the J call TRBJ2-7, with D possibly matching TRBD2 (6 bases). Germline loops: CDR1 DFQATT, CDR2 SNEGSKA (reference sequence). The CDR3 totals 13 residues. V lost 1 base, J lost 7 bases, and 14 bases lay in between. CDR3 amino acids: CSARVSGGREQYF. As DNA, the CDR3 is TGCAGTGCTAGAGTTAGCGGAGGGAGGGAGCAGTACTTC.

This rearrangement joins TRBV12-3 or TRBV12-4 to TRBJ2-1; 9 nucleotides align to TRBD2. Trimming removed 3 bases from V and 8 bases from J; junction bases left unmatched: 8. The CDR3 runs 15 residues. The CDR3 DNA sequence: TGTGCCAGCAGTTTCCGTAGCGGGAGTACCCATGAGCAGTTCTTC. It codes for CASSFRSGSTHEQFF.

The chain links TRBV6-6 to TRBJ2-5; 10 nucleotides agree with TRBD1. Germline CDR1 reads MNHNY; CDR2 reads SVGAGI (reference sequence). V dropped 2 bases and J dropped 2; count of bases not matched to a gene: 2. This CDR3 comprises 15 residues. The CDR3, as DNA: TGTGCCAGCAGTTACCCGGGACAGGGGCAAGAGACCCAGTACTTC. It is translated as CASSYPGQGQETQYF.

This sequence joins TRBV4-2 and TRBJ2-7, with unresolved D. In germline, CDR1 is LGHNA, CDR2 YNFKEQ. V lost 3 bases to trimming and J lost 0 bases, with 9 bases between them. This CDR3 has 14 residues. CDR3 nucleotides: TGTGCCAGCAGCCAGTACATGAACTCCTACGAGCAGTACTTC. Protein product: CASSQYMNSYEQYF.

The J gene is TRBJ2-7, the V gene TRBV7-3; 8 positions match TRBD2. This CDR3 spans 13 amino acids. Trimming cost V 6 bases and J 7 bases; bases outside gene matches: 8. Germline-derived CDR1 and CDR2 are SGHTA and FQGTGA. The CDR3 here is CASSSGGVGEQYF. CDR3 DNA: TGTGCCAGCAGTTCCGGGGGGGTAGGAGAGCAGTACTTC.